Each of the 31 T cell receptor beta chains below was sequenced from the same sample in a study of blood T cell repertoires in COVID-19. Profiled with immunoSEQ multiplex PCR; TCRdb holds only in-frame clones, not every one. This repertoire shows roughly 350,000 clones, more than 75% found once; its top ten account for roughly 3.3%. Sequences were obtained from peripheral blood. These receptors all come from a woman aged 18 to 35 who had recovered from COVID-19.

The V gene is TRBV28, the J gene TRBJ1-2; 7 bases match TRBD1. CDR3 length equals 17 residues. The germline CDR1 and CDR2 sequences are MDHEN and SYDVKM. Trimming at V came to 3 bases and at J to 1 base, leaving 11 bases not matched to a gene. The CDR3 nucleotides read TGTGCCAGCAGTTTTAGAAGGACAGGCGGATTTAACTATGGCTACACCTTC. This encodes CASSFRRTGGFNYGYTF.

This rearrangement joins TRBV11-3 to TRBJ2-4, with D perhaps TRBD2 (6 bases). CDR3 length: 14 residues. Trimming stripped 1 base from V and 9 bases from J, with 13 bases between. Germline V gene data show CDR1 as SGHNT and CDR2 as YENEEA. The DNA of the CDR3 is TGTGCCAGCAGCTTAGCGGGATCGGAGGGCATTCAGTACTTC. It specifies CASSLAGSEGIQYF.

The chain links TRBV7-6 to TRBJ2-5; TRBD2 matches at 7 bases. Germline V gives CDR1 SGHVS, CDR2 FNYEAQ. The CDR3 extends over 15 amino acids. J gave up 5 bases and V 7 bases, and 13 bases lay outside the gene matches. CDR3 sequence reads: CASTHEGRARETQYF. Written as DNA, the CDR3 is TGTGCCAGCACCCATGAAGGGAGGGCCCGGGAGACCCAGTACTTC.

The CDR3 here is CAIRGTGPQHF. In nucleotides, the CDR3 is TGTGCCATCAGGGGTACAGGGCCCCAGCATTTT. The J gene is TRBJ1-5, the V gene TRBV10-3; tentatively, D is TRBD1 (5 bases). Germline V gene data show CDR1 as ENHRY and CDR2 as SYGVKD. V dropped 6 bases and J dropped 9 bases, with 9 bases sitting between them. CDR3 length: 11 residues.

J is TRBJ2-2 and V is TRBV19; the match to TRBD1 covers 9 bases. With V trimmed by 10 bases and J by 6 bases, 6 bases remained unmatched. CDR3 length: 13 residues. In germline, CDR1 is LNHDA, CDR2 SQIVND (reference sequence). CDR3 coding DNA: TGTGCCACGAACAGGGGGCGCGCCGGGGAGCTGTTTTTT. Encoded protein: CATNRGRAGELFF.

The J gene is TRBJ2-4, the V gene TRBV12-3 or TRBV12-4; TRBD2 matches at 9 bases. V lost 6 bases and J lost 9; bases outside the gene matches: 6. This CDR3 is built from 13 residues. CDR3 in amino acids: CASRNSGSGIQYF. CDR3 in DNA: TGTGCCAGCAGGAATAGCGGGAGCGGCATTCAGTACTTC.

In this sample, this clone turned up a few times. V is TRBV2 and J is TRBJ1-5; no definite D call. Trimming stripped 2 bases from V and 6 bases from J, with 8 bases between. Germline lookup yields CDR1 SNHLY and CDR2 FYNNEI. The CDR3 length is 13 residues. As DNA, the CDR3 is TGTGCCAGCAGTGAACTAATAACTCAGCCCCAGCATTTT. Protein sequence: CASSELITQPQHF.

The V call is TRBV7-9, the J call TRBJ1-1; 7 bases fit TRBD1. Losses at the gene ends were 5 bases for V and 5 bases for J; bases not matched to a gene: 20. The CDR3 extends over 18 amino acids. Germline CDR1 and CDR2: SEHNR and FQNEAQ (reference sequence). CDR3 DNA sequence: TGTGCCAGCAGCCCCTGGTCCGTACAGGGGCGGGTTGGAACTGAAGCTTTCTTT. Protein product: CASSPWSVQGRVGTEAFF.

CDR3 sequence (DNA): TGTGCCAGCAGACAACCATTGGGGGGGGGCACTAATGAAAAACTGTTTTTT. It yields the protein CASRQPLGGGTNEKLFF. J is TRBJ1-4 and V is TRBV27; perhaps TRBD1 as D (6 bases). Trimming cost V 6 bases and J 2 bases, with 19 bases left between them. Germline V gene lookup returns CDR1 MNHEY and CDR2 SMNVEV (reference sequence). CDR3 length equals 17 residues.

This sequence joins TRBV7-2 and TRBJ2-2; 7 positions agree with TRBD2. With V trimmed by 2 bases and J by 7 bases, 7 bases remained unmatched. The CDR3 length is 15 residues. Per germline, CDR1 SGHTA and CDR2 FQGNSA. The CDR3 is CASSLSRESHGELFF. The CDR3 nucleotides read TGTGCCAGCAGCTTATCGCGGGAGTCTCACGGGGAGCTGTTTTTT.

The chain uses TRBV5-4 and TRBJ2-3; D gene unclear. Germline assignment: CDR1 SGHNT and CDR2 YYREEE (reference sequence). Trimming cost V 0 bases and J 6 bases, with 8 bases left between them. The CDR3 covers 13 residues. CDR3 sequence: CASSLDRVDTQYF. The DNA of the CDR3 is TGTGCCAGCAGCTTGGACCGGGTCGATACGCAGTATTTT.

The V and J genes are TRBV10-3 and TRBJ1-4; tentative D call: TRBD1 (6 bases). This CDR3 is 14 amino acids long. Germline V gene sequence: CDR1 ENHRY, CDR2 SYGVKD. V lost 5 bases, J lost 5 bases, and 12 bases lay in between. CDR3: CAISPGRGNEKLFF. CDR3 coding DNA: TGTGCCATCAGTCCGGGAAGGGGGAATGAAAAACTGTTTTTT.

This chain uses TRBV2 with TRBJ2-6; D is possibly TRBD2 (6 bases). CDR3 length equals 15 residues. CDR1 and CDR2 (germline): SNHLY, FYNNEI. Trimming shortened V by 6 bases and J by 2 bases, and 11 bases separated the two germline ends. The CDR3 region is CASRPPGAGANVLTF. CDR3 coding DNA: TGTGCCAGCAGGCCCCCGGGGGCTGGGGCCAACGTCCTGACTTTC.

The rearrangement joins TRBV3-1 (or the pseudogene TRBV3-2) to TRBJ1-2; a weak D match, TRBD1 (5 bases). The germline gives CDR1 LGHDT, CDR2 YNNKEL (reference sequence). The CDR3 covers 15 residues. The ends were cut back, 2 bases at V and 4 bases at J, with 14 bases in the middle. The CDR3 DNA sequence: TGTGCCAGCAGCCAACAACAGGTATCCGTCTATGGCTACACCTTC. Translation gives CASSQQQVSVYGYTF.

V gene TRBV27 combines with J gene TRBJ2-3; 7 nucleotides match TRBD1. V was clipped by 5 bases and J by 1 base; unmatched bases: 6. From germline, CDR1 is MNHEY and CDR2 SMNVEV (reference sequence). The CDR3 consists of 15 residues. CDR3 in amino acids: CASSQGVEGTDTQYF. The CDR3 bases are TGTGCCAGCAGTCAGGGGGTGGAGGGCACAGATACGCAGTATTTT.

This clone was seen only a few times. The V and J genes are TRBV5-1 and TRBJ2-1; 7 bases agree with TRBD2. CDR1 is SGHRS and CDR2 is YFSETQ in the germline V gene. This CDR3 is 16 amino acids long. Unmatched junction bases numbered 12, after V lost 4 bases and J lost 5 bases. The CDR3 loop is CASSGGPGLYNNEQFF. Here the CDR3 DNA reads TGCGCCAGCAGCGGTGGACCGGGACTATATAACAATGAGCAGTTCTTC.

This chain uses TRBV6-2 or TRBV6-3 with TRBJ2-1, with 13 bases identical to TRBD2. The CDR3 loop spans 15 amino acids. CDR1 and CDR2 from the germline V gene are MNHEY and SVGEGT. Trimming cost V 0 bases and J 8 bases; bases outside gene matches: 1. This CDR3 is CASSYSLAGGHEQFF. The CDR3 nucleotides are TGTGCCAGCAGTTACTCACTAGCGGGAGGGCATGAGCAGTTCTTC.

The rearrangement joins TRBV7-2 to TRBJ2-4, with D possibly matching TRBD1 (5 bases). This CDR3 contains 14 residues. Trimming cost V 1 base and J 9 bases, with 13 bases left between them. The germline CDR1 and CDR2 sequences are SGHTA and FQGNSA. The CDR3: CASSLEGRVGIQYF. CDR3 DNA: TGTGCCAGCAGCTTAGAAGGCAGGGTAGGCATTCAGTACTTC.

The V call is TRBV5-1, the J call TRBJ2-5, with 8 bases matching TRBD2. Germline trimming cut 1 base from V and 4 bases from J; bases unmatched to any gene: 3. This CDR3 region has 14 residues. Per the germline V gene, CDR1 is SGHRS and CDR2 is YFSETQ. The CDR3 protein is CASSLNGRGETQYF. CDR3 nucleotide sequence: TGCGCCAGCAGCTTGAACGGGAGGGGAGAGACCCAGTACTTC.

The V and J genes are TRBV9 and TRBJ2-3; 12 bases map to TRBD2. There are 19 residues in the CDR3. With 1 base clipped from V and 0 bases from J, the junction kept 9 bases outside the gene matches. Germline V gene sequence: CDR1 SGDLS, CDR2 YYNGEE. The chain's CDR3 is CASSVNPSGRAFSTDTQYF. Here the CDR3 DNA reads TGTGCCAGCAGCGTAAACCCTAGCGGGAGGGCCTTCAGCACAGATACGCAGTATTTT.

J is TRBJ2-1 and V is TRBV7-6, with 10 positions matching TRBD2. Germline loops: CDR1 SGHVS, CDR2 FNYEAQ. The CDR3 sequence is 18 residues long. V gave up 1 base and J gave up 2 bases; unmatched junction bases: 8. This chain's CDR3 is CASSLVPLAGGTYNEQFF. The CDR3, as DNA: TGTGCCAGCAGCTTAGTCCCCTTAGCGGGAGGTACCTACAATGAGCAGTTCTTC.

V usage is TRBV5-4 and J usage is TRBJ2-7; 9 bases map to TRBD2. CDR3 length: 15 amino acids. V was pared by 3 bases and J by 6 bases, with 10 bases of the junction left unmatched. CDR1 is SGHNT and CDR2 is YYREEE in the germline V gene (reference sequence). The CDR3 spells CASSCGGERPLEQYV. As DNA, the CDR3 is TGTGCCAGCAGCTGCGGGGGGGAAAGGCCCCTCGAGCAGTACGTC.

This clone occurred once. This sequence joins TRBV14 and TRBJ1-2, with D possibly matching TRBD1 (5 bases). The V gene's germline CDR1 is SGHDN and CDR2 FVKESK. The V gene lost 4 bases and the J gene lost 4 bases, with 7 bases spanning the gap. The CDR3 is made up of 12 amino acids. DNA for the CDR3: TGTGCCAGCAGCCCGGGGGGCTATGGCTACACCTTC. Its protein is CASSPGGYGYTF.

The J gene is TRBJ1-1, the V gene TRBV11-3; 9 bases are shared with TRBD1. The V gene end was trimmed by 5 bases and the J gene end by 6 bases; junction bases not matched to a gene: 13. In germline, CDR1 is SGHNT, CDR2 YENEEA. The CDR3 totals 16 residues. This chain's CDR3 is CASSNRDREREPEAFF. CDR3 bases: TGTGCCAGCAGCAACCGGGACAGGGAAAGGGAACCTGAAGCTTTCTTT.

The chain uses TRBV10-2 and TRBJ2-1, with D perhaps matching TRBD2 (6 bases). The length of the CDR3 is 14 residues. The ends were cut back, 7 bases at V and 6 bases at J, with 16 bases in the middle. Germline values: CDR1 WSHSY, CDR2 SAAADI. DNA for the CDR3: TGCGCCAGCAAGTGGGGGGAGTCGACCAATGAGCAGTTCTTC. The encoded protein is CASKWGESTNEQFF.

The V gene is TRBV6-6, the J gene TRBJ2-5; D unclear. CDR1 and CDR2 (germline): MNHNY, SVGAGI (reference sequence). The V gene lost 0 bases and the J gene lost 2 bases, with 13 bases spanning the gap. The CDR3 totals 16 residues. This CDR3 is CASSYSVQQQQETQYF. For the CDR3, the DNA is TGTGCCAGCAGTTACTCGGTTCAACAGCAACAAGAGACCCAGTACTTC.

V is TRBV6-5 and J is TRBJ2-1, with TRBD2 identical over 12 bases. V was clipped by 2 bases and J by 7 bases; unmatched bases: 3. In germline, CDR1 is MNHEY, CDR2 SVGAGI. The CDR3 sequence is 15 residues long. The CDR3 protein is CASSYASGRVNEQFF. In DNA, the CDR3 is TGTGCCAGCAGTTACGCTAGCGGGAGGGTGAATGAGCAGTTCTTC.

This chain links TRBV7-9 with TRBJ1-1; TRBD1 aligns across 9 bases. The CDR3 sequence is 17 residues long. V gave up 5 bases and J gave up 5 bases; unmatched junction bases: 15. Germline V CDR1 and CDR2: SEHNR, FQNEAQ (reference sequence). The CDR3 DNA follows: TGTGCCAGCAGCCATTCAAAATTAACAGGGGGCGTAACTGAAGCTTTCTTT. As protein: CASSHSKLTGGVTEAFF.

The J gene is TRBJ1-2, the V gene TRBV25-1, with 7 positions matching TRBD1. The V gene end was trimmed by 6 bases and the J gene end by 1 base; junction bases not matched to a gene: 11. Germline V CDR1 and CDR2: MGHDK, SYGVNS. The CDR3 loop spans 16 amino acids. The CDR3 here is CASSPTTGAGNYGYTF. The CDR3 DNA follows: TGTGCCAGCAGCCCTACTACAGGGGCCGGTAACTATGGCTACACCTTC.

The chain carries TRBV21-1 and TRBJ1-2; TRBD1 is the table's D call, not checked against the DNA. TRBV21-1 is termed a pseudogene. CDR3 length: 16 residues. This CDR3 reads CASSNRNRVANYGYTF. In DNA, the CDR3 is TGTGCCAGCAGCAACCGCAACAGGGTAGCTAACTATGGCTACACCTTC.

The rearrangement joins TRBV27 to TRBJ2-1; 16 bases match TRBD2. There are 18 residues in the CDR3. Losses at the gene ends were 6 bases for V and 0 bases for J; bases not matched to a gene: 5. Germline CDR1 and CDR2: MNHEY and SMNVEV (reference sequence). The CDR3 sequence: CASRTGLAGGYSYNEQFF. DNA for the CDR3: TGTGCCAGCAGGACGGGACTAGCGGGAGGGTACTCCTACAATGAGCAGTTCTTC.